A single sample gave rise to the 18 T cell receptor beta chains below, sequenced in a study of blood T cells in healthy people across ages. Alongside a J-beta primer mix, a sample-barcoded 5' primer served in a second PCR lasting about 6 to 12 cycles. MiXCR was run by TCRdb on the 5' RACE reads, yielding one entry per CDR3 protein. The sample contains under 800,000 distinct CDR3 sequences, under 25% of which appear only once. The sample was blood. These receptors were obtained from a man between 70 and 80 years old in good health.

This chain joins TRBV4-3 and TRBJ1-1; a possible D gene is TRBD1 (5 bases). Germline CDR1 reads LGHNA; CDR2 reads YSLEER. V lost 2 bases to trimming and J lost 4 bases, with 14 bases between them. The CDR3 has 15 residues. In DNA form, the CDR3 reads TGCGCCAGCAGCCAACCCGGTGTGGGGACCACTGAAGCTTTCTTT. Encoded protein: CASSQPGVGTTEAFF.

The chain carries TRBV5-1 and TRBJ2-5, with a possible D match to TRBD1 (5 bases). TRBJ2-7 explains the end of the DNA better; the J call may be wrong. Looked up from germline, CDR1 is SGHRS and CDR2 is YFSETQ. This CDR3 is built from 14 residues. The CDR3 DNA reads TGCGCCAGCAGCTTGGAGATAGGGGTCAACGAGCAGTACTTC. It encodes CASSLEIGVNEQYF.

The chain links TRBV15 to TRBJ1-1; tentative D call: TRBD1 (6 bases). The CDR3 consists of 14 residues. Germline-derived CDR1 and CDR2 are LNHNV and YYDKDF (reference sequence). Trimming pared 7 bases from V and 4 bases from J, leaving 16 bases between. The CDR3 reads CATIRAGVGTEAFF. In DNA form, the CDR3 reads TGTGCCACCATCAGGGCAGGGGTGGGCACTGAAGCTTTCTTT.

Ten or more counts support this clonotype. This chain connects TRBV14 to TRBJ2-3, with D hard to call. The CDR3 is made up of 13 amino acids. V dropped 0 bases and J dropped 3 bases, with 4 bases sitting between them. Germline CDR1 SGHDN, CDR2 FVKESK. The DNA for the CDR3 is TGTGCCAGCAGCCAAGAGTTAACAGATACGCAGTATTTT. It specifies CASSQELTDTQYF.

V gene TRBV20-1 combines with J gene TRBJ1-1, with 8 nucleotides matching TRBD1. The V segment lost 6 bases and the J segment 6 bases; nucleotides outside the gene matches: 18. The CDR3 has 16 amino acids. Germline V gives CDR1 DFQATT, CDR2 SNEGSKA (reference sequence). The CDR3 nucleotides are TGCAGTGCCCGCGACAGGGGCTGGGGTCTCACGTCTGAAGCTTTCTTT. This encodes CSARDRGWGLTSEAFF.

The chain employs TRBV6-1 and TRBJ1-2; D is uncertain. CDR3 length equals 12 residues. The V end lost 2 bases, the J end lost 4 bases, and 5 bases lay between the germline ends. The V gene's germline CDR1 is MNHNS and CDR2 SASEGT. The CDR3 DNA reads TGTGCCAGCAGTGAAAGACTCTATGGCTACACCTTC. It yields the protein CASSERLYGYTF.

The chain employs TRBV29-1 and TRBJ2-5; D is perhaps TRBD2 (6 bases). Germline V gene data show CDR1 as SQVTM and CDR2 as ANQGSEA. CDR3 length equals 12 residues. Trimming left V 6 bases short and J 2 bases short, with 10 bases between. The CDR3 sequence is CSVRGTQETQYF. The CDR3 DNA sequence: TGCAGCGTCCGCGGGACTCAAGAGACCCAGTACTTC.

This clonotype was seen a few times. This chain uses TRBV5-6 with TRBJ2-5; D might be TRBD1 (5 bases). The DNA end is more similar to TRBJ2-7, so the J call may be wrong. This CDR3 has 14 amino acids. Germline CDR1 is SGHDT and CDR2 is YYEEEE. Here the CDR3 DNA reads TGTGCCAGCAGCTTGGGACAGCTCTCCTACGAGCAGTACTTC. Translating gives CASSLGQLSYEQYF.

In its sample, this clonotype was seen a few times. The V and J genes are TRBV5-1 and TRBJ2-5; TRBD2 matches 7 bases. The CDR3 length is 14 residues. Germline-derived CDR1 and CDR2 are SGHRS and YFSETQ. J lost 5 bases, V lost 3 bases, and 7 bases had no gene match. The CDR3 region is CASSSSGERETQYF. In nucleotides, the CDR3 is TGCGCCAGCAGCTCAAGCGGGGAACGGGAGACCCAGTACTTC.

This clonotype appeared a few times. The CDR3 region has the DNA TGTGCCAGCTCTCACAAGCTCCAGGGCGGCACTGAAGCTTTCTTT. Amino acid sequence: CASSHKLQGGTEAFF. The rearrangement uses TRBV18 and TRBJ1-1; D is possibly TRBD1 (5 bases). CDR3 length: 15 residues. V lost 6 bases to trimming and J lost 4 bases, with 18 bases between them. The germline gives CDR1 KGHSH, CDR2 LQKENI.

This clonotype has just a few counts. This chain connects TRBV7-3 to TRBJ1-1; unclear D gene. The CDR3 is made up of 14 amino acids. Germline CDR1 is SGHTA and CDR2 is FQGTGA. The germline V and J ends were trimmed by 2 bases and 1 base, with 8 bases remaining between them. Here the CDR3 reads CASSLVRTNTEAFF. Here the CDR3 DNA reads TGTGCCAGCAGCTTAGTACGGACGAACACTGAAGCTTTCTTT. The complete variable domain, with remaining parts taken from reference TRBV7-3 and TRBJ1-1, reads GAGVSQTPSNKVTEKGKYVELRCDPISGHTALYWYRQSLGQGPEFLIYFQGTGAADDSGLPNDRFFAVRPEGSVSTLKIQRTERGDSAVYLCASSLVRTNTEAFFGQGTRLTVV.

The chain is built from TRBV29-1 and TRBJ2-2; the D gene is possibly TRBD2 (6 bases). This CDR3 spans 13 amino acids. CDR1 and CDR2 from the germline V gene are SQVTM and ANQGSEA. Trimming cost V 7 bases and J 4 bases, with 13 bases left between them. CDR3 bases: TGCAGCGCCACGGAGGGCTCCACCGGGGAGCTGTTTTTT. Protein product: CSATEGSTGELFF.

The V call is TRBV5-1, the J call TRBJ2-7; D is possibly TRBD1 (5 bases). The CDR3 contains 13 residues. Germline CDR1 reads SGHRS; CDR2 reads YFSETQ. Deletions cut 7 bases from V and 2 bases from J, with 13 bases between. The CDR3 sequence: CASGQGNTYEQYF. The CDR3 DNA reads TGCGCCAGCGGCCAGGGAAACACCTACGAGCAGTACTTC.

V gene TRBV6-5 combines with J gene TRBJ1-1, with D uncertain. The CDR3 is 14 amino acids. Germline CDR1 is MNHEY and CDR2 is SVGAGI. Trimming took off 2 bases at V and 1 base at J, with 8 bases between the two ends. The CDR3 region is CASSYRPENTEAFF. For the CDR3, the DNA is TGTGCCAGCAGTTACCGACCGGAGAACACTGAAGCTTTCTTT.

The chain carries TRBV14 and TRBJ2-5, with 10 bases aligning to TRBD2. V lost 1 base and J lost 3; bases outside the gene matches: 8. The V gene's germline CDR1 is SGHDN and CDR2 FVKESK. The CDR3 runs to 17 residues. The CDR3 sequence: CASSQARGLAGEETQYF. The CDR3 DNA reads as TGTGCCAGCAGCCAAGCCCGGGGGCTAGCGGGAGAAGAGACCCAGTACTTC.

CDR3 in amino acids: CASSQGRNSPLHF. The CDR3 DNA reads TGTGCCAGCAGCCAAGGACGGAATTCACCCCTCCACTTT. V is TRBV3-1 and J is TRBJ1-6, with no clear D. The germline V gene has CDR1 LGHDT and CDR2 YNNKEL (reference sequence). V was shortened by 1 base and J by 7 bases, with 5 bases between the two germline ends. The CDR3 spans 13 residues.

The rearrangement joins TRBV7-2 to TRBJ2-7; D gene uncertain. Trimming stripped 5 bases from V and 4 bases from J, with 15 bases between. The CDR3 is 14 amino acids. CDR1 and CDR2 (germline): SGHTA, FQGNSA. DNA for the CDR3: TGTGCCAGCAGCGTCCTCGGGTCGGTTTACGAGCAGTACTTC. This codes for CASSVLGSVYEQYF.

This clonotype was counted only a few times. The chain joins TRBV4-1 to TRBJ1-5, with D uncertain. CDR1 and CDR2 (germline): MGHRA, YSYEKL. This CDR3 comprises 15 residues. Trimming stripped 4 bases from V and 6 bases from J, with 16 bases between. Here the CDR3 DNA reads TGCGCCAGCAGCCTTGGACTGGCTGCAAGTCAGCCCCAGCATTTT. Residues: CASSLGLAASQPQHF.